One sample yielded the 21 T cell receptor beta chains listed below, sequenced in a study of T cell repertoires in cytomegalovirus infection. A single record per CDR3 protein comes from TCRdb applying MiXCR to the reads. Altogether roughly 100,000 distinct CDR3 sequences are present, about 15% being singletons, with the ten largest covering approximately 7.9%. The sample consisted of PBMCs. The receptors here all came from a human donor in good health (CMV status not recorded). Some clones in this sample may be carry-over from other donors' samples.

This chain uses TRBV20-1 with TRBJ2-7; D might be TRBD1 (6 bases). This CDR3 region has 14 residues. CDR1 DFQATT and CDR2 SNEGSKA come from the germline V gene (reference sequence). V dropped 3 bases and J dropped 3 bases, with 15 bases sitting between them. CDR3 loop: CSASESPGDYEQYF. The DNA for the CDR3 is TGCAGTGCTAGCGAATCGCCAGGGGACTACGAGCAGTACTTC.

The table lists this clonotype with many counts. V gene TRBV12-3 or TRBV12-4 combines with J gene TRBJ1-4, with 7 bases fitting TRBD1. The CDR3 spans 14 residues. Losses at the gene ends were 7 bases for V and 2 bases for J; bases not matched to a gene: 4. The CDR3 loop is CASTRQGTNEKLFF. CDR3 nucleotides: TGTGCCAGCACCCGACAGGGTACTAATGAAAAACTGTTTTTT.

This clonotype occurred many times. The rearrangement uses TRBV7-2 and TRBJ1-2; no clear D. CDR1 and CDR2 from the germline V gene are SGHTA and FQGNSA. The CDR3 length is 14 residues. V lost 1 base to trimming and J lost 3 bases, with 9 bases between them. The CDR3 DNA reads TGTGCCAGCAGCTTAGATGGCGGGTACTATGGCTACACCTTC. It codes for CASSLDGGYYGYTF.

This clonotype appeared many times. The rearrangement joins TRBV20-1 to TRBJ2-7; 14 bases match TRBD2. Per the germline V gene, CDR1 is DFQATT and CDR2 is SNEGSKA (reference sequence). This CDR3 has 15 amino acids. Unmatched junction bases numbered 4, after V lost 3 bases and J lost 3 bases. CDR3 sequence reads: CSARPGTSGGYEQYF. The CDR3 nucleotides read TGCAGTGCTAGGCCCGGGACTAGCGGGGGCTACGAGCAGTACTTC.

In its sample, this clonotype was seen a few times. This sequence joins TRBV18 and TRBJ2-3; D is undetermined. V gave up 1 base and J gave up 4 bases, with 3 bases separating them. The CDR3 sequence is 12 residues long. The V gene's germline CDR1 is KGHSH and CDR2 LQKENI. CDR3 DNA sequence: TGTGCCAGCTCACCACTCGCAGATACGCAGTATTTT. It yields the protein CASSPLADTQYF.

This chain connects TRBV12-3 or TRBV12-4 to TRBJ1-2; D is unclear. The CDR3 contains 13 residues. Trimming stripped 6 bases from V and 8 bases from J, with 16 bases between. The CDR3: CASRQSSHGGYTF. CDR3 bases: TGTGCCAGCAGGCAGTCCTCCCACGGGGGCTACACCTTC.

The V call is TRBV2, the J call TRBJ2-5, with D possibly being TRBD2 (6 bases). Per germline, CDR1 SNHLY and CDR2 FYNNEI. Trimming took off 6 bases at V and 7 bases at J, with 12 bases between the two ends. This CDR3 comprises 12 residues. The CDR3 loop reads CASRGLARTQYF. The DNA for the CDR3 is TGTGCCAGCAGGGGACTCGCCCGGACCCAGTACTTC.

The CDR3 spells CSARDKRDTQYF. The CDR3, as DNA: TGCAGTGCTAGGGACAAACGGGATACGCAGTATTTT. This chain connects TRBV20-1 to TRBJ2-3; D is possibly TRBD1 (5 bases). V was pared by 3 bases and J by 6 bases, with 10 bases between. CDR1 and CDR2 from the germline V gene are DFQATT and SNEGSKA (reference sequence). The CDR3 loop spans 12 amino acids.

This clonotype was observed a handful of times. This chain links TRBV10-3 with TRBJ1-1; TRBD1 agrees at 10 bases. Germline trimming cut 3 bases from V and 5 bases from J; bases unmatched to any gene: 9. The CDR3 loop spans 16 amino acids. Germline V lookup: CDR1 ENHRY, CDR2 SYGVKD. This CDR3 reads CAISENLGQGKTEAFF. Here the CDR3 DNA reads TGTGCCATCAGTGAAAACCTGGGACAGGGGAAGACTGAAGCTTTCTTT.

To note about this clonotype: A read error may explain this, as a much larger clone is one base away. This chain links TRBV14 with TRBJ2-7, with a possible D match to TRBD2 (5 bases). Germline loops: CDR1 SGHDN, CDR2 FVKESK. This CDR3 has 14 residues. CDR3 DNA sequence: TGTGCCAGCAGCCCGAAAAAGGACGACTACGATCAGTACTTC. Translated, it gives CASSPKKDDYDQYF.

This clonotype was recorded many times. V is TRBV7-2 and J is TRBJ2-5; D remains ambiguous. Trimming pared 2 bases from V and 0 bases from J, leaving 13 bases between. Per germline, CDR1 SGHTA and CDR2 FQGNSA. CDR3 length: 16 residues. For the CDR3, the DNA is TGTGCCAGCAGCTTACCGTCCTCTCAGTACCAAGAGACCCAGTACTTC. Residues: CASSLPSSQYQETQYF.

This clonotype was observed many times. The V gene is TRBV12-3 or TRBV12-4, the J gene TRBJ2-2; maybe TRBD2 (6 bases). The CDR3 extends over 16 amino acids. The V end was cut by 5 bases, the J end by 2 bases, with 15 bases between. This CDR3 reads CASSGRGSYNTGELFF. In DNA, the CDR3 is TGTGCCAGCAGTGGCCGGGGGTCCTATAACACCGGGGAGCTGTTTTTT.

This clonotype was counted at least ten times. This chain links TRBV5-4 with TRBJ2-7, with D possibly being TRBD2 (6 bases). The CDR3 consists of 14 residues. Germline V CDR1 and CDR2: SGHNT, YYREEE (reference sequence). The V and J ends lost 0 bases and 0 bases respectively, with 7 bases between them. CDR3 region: CASSLAGGSYEQYF. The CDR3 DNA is TGTGCCAGCAGCTTGGCCGGGGGCTCCTACGAGCAGTACTTC.

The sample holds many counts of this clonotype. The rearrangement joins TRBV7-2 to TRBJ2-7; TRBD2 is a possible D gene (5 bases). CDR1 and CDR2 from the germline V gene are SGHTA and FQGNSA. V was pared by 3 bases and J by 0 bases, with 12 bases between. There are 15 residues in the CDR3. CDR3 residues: CASSLRAFSSYEQYF. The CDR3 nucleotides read TGTGCCAGCAGCTTGAGGGCCTTTAGCTCCTACGAGCAGTACTTC.

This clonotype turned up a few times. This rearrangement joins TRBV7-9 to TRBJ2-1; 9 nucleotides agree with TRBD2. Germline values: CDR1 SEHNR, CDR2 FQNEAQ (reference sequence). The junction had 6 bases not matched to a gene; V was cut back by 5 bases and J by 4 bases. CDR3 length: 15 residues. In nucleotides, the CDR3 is TGTGCCAGCAGCAAAAGGCTAGCGGGGTACAATGAGCAGTTCTTC. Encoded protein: CASSKRLAGYNEQFF.

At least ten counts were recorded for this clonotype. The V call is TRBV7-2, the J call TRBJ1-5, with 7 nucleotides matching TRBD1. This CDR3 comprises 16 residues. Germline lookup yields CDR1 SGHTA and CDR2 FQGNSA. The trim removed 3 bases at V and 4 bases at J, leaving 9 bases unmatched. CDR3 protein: CASSLYSGTDNQPQHF. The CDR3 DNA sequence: TGTGCCAGCAGCTTGTATTCCGGGACAGATAATCAGCCCCAGCATTTT.

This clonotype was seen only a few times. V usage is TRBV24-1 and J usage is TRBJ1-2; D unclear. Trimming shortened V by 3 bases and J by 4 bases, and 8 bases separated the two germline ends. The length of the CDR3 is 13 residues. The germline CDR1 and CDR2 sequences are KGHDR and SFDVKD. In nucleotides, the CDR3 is TGTGCCACCAGTGATCTCGACATCTATGGCTACACCTTC. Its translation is CATSDLDIYGYTF.

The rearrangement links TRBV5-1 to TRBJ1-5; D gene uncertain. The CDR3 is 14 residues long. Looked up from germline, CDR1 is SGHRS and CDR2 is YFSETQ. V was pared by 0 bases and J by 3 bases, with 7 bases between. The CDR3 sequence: CASSLGANNQPQHF. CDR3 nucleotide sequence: TGCGCCAGCAGCTTGGGGGCAAACAATCAGCCCCAGCATTTT.

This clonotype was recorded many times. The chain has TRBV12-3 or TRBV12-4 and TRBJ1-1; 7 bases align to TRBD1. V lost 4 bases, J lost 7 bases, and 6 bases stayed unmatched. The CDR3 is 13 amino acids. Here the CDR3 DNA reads TGTGCCAGCAGTTCCGGGACAGATCGTGAAGCTTTCTTT. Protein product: CASSSGTDREAFF.

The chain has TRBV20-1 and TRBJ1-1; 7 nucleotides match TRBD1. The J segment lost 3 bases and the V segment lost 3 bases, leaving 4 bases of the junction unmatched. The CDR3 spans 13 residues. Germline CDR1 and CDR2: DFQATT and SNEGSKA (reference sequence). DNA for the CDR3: TGCAGTGCTAGGGCCACAGGGGACACTGAAGCTTTCTTT. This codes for CSARATGDTEAFF.

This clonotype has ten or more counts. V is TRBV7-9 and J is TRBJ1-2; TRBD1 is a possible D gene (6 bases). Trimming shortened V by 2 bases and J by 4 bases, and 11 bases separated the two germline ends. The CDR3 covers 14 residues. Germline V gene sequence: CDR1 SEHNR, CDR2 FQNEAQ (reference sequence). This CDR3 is CASSLPGGLYGYTF. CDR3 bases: TGTGCCAGCAGCTTACCCGGGGGGCTCTATGGCTACACCTTC.